Listed below are T cell receptor beta chains from one sample, sequenced in a study of T cell responses to AZD1222 COVID-19 vaccine. Only in-frame clones appear in the TCRdb table, and some are missing; sequencing was by immunoSEQ multiplex PCR. Here the sample spans tens of thousands of clones, 86% being singletons. This specimen consisted of peripheral blood, obtained on day 0 of AZD1222 vaccination. All receptors derive from an adult in good health. The CDR3 runs from the conserved cysteine through the conserved F or W. The D gene is left open where the match is weak. Clone size, where shown, is once, few, many, or a class for clones that have expanded.

>NA|TRBV11-2|once|TRBJ2-7
TGTGCCAGCAGCTTAGGGCGGCAGGACGCGCAGTACTTC
CASSLGRQDAQYF
>TRBD1|TRBV15|once|TRBJ1-1
TGTGCCACCAGCACAGGGACAGGGGCGATAGCTTTCTTT
CATSTGTGAIAFF
>NA|TRBV28|NA|TRBJ1-5
TGTGCCAGCAGTCCGATGGGTCTACAGCCCCAGCATTTT
CASSPMGLQPQHF
>NA|TRBV3-1/TRBV3-2|NA|TRBJ1-2
TGTGCCAGCAGCCAAGATTCGGGCGCCGGGACAAGCGATGGCTACACCTTC
CASSQDSGAGTSDGYTF
>NA|TRBV21-1|NA|TRBJ2-7
TGTGCCAGCAGCGTGTATCGGACTAGCGGGAGTTGCCTGTACTTCTACGAGCAGTACTTC
CASSVYRTSGSCLYFYEQYF
>TRBD2|TRBV3-1/TRBV3-2|NA|TRBJ2-2
TGTGCCAGCAGCTTTGGACTAGCGGGAGTCTCCGGGGAGCTGTTTTTT
CASSFGLAGVSGELFF
>TRBD2|TRBV7-3|few|TRBJ2-7
TGTGCCAGCAGCCCGTTCGGGCTAGCGGGAGTCGAGCAGTACTTC
CASSPFGLAGVEQYF
>NA|TRBV9|NA|TRBJ2-7
TGTGCCAGCAGCCCTCGGGGACACAGCTCCTACGAGCAGTACTTC
CASSPRGHSSYEQYF
>NA|TRBV6-5|NA|TRBJ1-4
TGTGCCAGCAGTAAGGGGGAGGGTTACGAAAAACTGTTTTTT
CASSKGEGYEKLFF
>NA|TRBV28|NA|TRBJ1-3
TGTGCCAGCAGTTTGGACTCCAGGGGACGGTTTGGAAACACCATATATTTT
CASSLDSRGRFGNTIYF
>NA|TRBV6-5|NA|TRBJ1-5
TGTGCCAGCAGTTGGTCAGTCAATCAGCCCCAGCATTTT
CASSWSVNQPQHF
>NA|TRBV5-1|NA|TRBJ2-3
TGCGCCAGCAGCTTACAAGGACCCACAGATACGCAGTATTTT
CASSLQGPTDTQYF
>NA|TRBV28|NA|TRBJ1-2
TGTGCCAGCAGTGTCGAGCGAAACTATGGCTACACCTTC
CASSVERNYGYTF
>NA|TRBV6-2/TRBV6-3|NA|TRBJ2-3
TGTGCCAGCAGTTACTCTTCGGTTACAGATACGCAGTATTTT
CASSYSSVTDTQYF
>TRBD2|TRBV5-5|NA|TRBJ2-3
TGTGCCAGCAGCCTTCGTGGTAGCGGGAGGACAGATACGCAGTATTTT
CASSLRGSGRTDTQYF
>NA|TRBV9|NA|TRBJ1-1
TGTGCCAGCAGCGAACGAGGACAGTCGAACACTGAAGCTTTCTTT
CASSERGQSNTEAFF
>NA|TRBV9|once|TRBJ1-3
TGTGCCAGCAGCTATAAATACAGTACAACTGGAAACACCATATATTTT
CASSYKYSTTGNTIYF
>TRBD2|TRBV27|NA|TRBJ2-7
TGTGCCAGCAGTTTGGGGGGGTATAGCTCCTACGAGCAGTACTTC
CASSLGGYSSYEQYF
>NA|TRBV6-6|NA|TRBJ2-2
TGTGCCAGCAGTTACGGCGGGGAAGTAATTGAGCTGTTTTTT
CASSYGGEVIELFF
>TRBD1|TRBV28|NA|TRBJ1-1
TGTGCCAGCAGTTTTACGACAGGGGGCGCAGAGTCGGGTTACAACACTGAAGCTTTCTTT
CASSFTTGGAESGYNTEAFF
>TRBD2|TRBV19|NA|TRBJ2-7
TGTGCCAGTAGTATAGCCCCTAGCGGGAGTTACGAGCAGTACTTC
CASSIAPSGSYEQYF
>TRBD1|TRBV28|NA|TRBJ2-7
TGTGCCAGCAGTTTAGGGACAGGGTTCAAAAAGCAGTACTTC
CASSLGTGFKKQYF
>NA|TRBV7-7|NA|TRBJ2-1
TGTGCTAGCAGCCAAGGACCGGGCGATGAGCAGTTCTTC
CASSQGPGDEQFF
>NA|TRBV7-2|NA|TRBJ2-3
TGTGCCAGCAGCTTATATGCAGATACGCAGTATTTT
CASSLYADTQYF
>TRBD2|TRBV13|NA|TRBJ2-7
TGTGCCAGCAGCCGGGGACTAGCGGGAGCAAGCGAGCAGTACTTC
CASSRGLAGASEQYF
>NA|TRBV7-9|NA|TRBJ2-1
TGTGCCAGCAGCTTAGGTTGGGATGACAGCTCCTACAATGAGCAGTTCTTC
CASSLGWDDSSYNEQFF
>TRBD1|TRBV18|NA|TRBJ1-2
TGTGCCAGCTCACTGGACAGGCTGAACTATGGCTACACCTTC
CASSLDRLNYGYTF
>TRBD1|TRBV28|NA|TRBJ2-2
TGTGCCAGCAGAATGACAGGGGGCTCCGGGGAGCTGTTTTTT
CASRMTGGSGELFF
>NA|TRBV28|NA|TRBJ1-6
TGTGCCAGCAGATCCGGTAGATCCTATAATTCACCCCTCCACTTT
CASRSGRSYNSPLHF
>NA|TRBV7-9|NA|TRBJ1-3
TGTGCCAGCAGCCTGAGGGGAGAAGTTGGAAACACCATATATTTT
CASSLRGEVGNTIYF
>NA|TRBV30|NA|TRBJ2-2
TGTGCCGGAACGCCAGAGGGGTACACCGGGGAGCTGTTTTTT
CAGTPEGYTGELFF
>NA|TRBV28|NA|TRBJ2-1
TGTGCCACCCTAAGGCCGGCTGCCTACAATGAGCAGTTCTTC
CATLRPAAYNEQFF
>NA|TRBV9|NA|TRBJ2-6
TGTGCCAGCAGCGTAGTTTCTGGGGCCAACGTCCTGACTTTC
CASSVVSGANVLTF
>NA|TRBV30|once|TRBJ2-1
TGTGCCTGGAGTGTCCTGACGAATGAGCAGTTCTTC
CAWSVLTNEQFF
>NA|TRBV11-2|NA|TRBJ2-7
TGTGCCAGCAGCTTAGCCGCCCGTCTAGCTCGAGTCTCCTACGAGCAGTACTTC
CASSLAARLARVSYEQYF
>NA|TRBV7-8|NA|TRBJ1-4
TGTGCCAGCAGCTTAGCGCAGAGCGTTGGGAATGAAAAACTGTTTTTT
CASSLAQSVGNEKLFF
>NA|TRBV27|NA|TRBJ1-1
TGTGCCAGCAGTCCAACTGGACCCAGGAGAGCTTTCTTT
CASSPTGPRRAFF
>TRBD1|TRBV6-5|NA|TRBJ1-6
TGTGCCAGCAGTAACGTACAGGGGACACCCCTCCACTTT
CASSNVQGTPLHF
>TRBD2|TRBV7-3|few|TRBJ2-1
TGTGCCAGCAGCCCCGAGGGAGGCGGGAGGACCGATTTGGGGCAGTTCTTC
CASSPEGGGRTDLGQFF
>NA|TRBV7-8|NA|TRBJ1-1
TGTGCCAGCAGCTTAGGAAAGACTGAAGCTTTCTTT
CASSLGKTEAFF
>TRBD1|TRBV2|NA|TRBJ1-3
TGTGCCAGCAGTCCCGGGACAGGTTTCTCTGGAAACACCATATATTTT
CASSPGTGFSGNTIYF
>TRBD1|TRBV5-1|NA|TRBJ1-2
TGCGCCAGCAGCGTGTCAACAGGGGTGAGCTATGGCTACACCTTC
CASSVSTGVSYGYTF
>TRBD1|TRBV6-5|NA|TRBJ1-1
TGTGCCAGCAGTCGACAGGGCTTAGAAGCTTTCTTT
CASSRQGLEAFF
>NA|TRBV20-1|NA|TRBJ1-2
TGCAGTGCTAGTTCGGGTGACAGAAACTATGGCTACACCTTC
CSASSGDRNYGYTF
>TRBD1|TRBV6-2/TRBV6-3|NA|TRBJ1-1
TGTGCCAGCAGTTACTCATCGACCTCCGGACAGGCTGCAGCTTTCTTT
CASSYSSTSGQAAAFF